These 3 T cell receptor beta chains were all obtained from the same sample, sequenced in a study of blood T cell repertoires in COVID-19. Data came from immunoSEQ multiplex PCR; TCRdb stores just in-frame clones and leaves some out. The data contain 110,000 or so clones, approximately 90% of them singletons. The specimen sequenced was peripheral blood. These receptors all come from a woman between 65 and 79 years old who had recovered from COVID-19.

The chain recombines TRBV28 with TRBJ1-2; no reliable D call. Trimming stripped 5 bases from V and 3 bases from J, with 16 bases between. This CDR3 region has 15 residues. Germline V gene lookup returns CDR1 MDHEN and CDR2 SYDVKM. The CDR3 DNA follows: TGTGCCAGCAGTACCCCGTTCAGGTGGGACTATGGCTACACCTTC. As protein: CASSTPFRWDYGYTF.

The gene calls are TRBV28 and TRBJ2-2, with TRBD1 as a possible D gene (5 bases). The CDR3 consists of 16 residues. The germline gives CDR1 MDHEN, CDR2 SYDVKM. Trimming left V 5 bases short and J 0 bases short, with 13 bases between. Here the CDR3 DNA reads TGTGCCAGCAGTCCTCACAGGTTCGCGAACACCGGGGAGCTGTTTTTT. Translation gives CASSPHRFANTGELFF.

The chain is built from TRBV19 and TRBJ2-1, with TRBD2 matching 8 bases. Trimming at V came to 5 bases and at J to 8 bases, leaving 8 bases not matched to a gene. CDR3 length: 14 amino acids. Germline lookup yields CDR1 LNHDA and CDR2 SQIVND (reference sequence). The CDR3 reads CASSQGLALDEQFF. DNA for the CDR3: TGTGCCAGTAGTCAAGGACTAGCCCTCGATGAGCAGTTCTTC.